What follows are 30 T cell receptor beta chains derived from one specimen sequenced in a study of shared clonotypes between healthy human individuals. Produced via immunoSEQ multiplex PCR; TCRdb's table is partial and in-frame only. Among millions of clones listed, approximately 94% were seen once. CD8 cells regarded as naive lacked CD45RO, were positively chosen for CCR7, and omitted terminally differentiated effector memory CD45RA+ cells. The sequenced sample consisted of naive CD8+ T cells sorted from blood. All receptors derive from a man aged 18 to 35 in good health.

The chain combines TRBV5-6 with TRBJ2-3; 13 positions agree with TRBD2. Trimming at V came to 4 bases and at J to 8 bases, leaving 10 bases not matched to a gene. Germline CDR1 SGHDT, CDR2 YYEEEE. This CDR3 is 16 amino acids long. For the CDR3, the DNA is TGTGCCAGCAGCCTGGGACTAGCGGGATTCGGGGGTACGCAGTATTTT. It encodes CASSLGLAGFGGTQYF.

For this clone: Distinct nucleotide sequences in the sample also encode this CDR3. The rearrangement joins TRBV7-2 to TRBJ1-1; 7 bases match TRBD1. Unmatched junction bases numbered 2, after V lost 3 bases and J lost 1 base. The V gene's germline CDR1 is SGHTA and CDR2 FQGNSA. CDR3 length equals 14 residues. The CDR3 DNA reads as TGTGCCAGCAGCTTCCGGACAGGGAACACTGAAGCTTTCTTT. Its protein product is CASSFRTGNTEAFF.

The J gene is TRBJ2-1, the V gene TRBV9; no reliable D call. There are 18 residues in the CDR3. V was pared by 0 bases and J by 2 bases, with 18 bases between. Germline lookup yields CDR1 SGDLS and CDR2 YYNGEE. The CDR3 protein is CASSVDPISAITYNEQFF. In nucleotides, the CDR3 is TGTGCCAGCAGCGTAGACCCCATCTCGGCGATTACCTACAATGAGCAGTTCTTC.

Remarks on this clone: The sample carries other DNA sequences with the same CDR3. The chain links TRBV6-5 to TRBJ2-7, with D maybe TRBD2 (5 bases). This CDR3 contains 14 residues. Germline CDR1 is MNHEY and CDR2 is SVGAGI. V lost 2 bases and J lost 3, with 11 bases in between. CDR3 region: CASSYLGGGYEQYF. CDR3 nucleotide sequence: TGTGCCAGCAGTTACCTGGGCGGAGGCTACGAGCAGTACTTC.

The chain carries TRBV30 and TRBJ2-4; a weak D match, TRBD2 (5 bases). Germline V gene sequence: CDR1 GTSNPN, CDR2 SVGIG (reference sequence). The CDR3 sequence is 12 residues long. V gave up 2 bases and J gave up 9 bases, with 11 bases separating them. The CDR3 here is CAWSLTGIIQYF. CDR3 DNA: TGTGCCTGGAGTTTAACGGGGATCATTCAGTACTTC. Drawing the rest from reference TRBV30 and TRBJ2-4, the complete variable domain is SQTIHQWPATLVQPVGSPLSLECTVEGTSNPNLYWYRQAAGRGLQLLFYSVGIGQISSEVPQNLSASRPQDRQFILSSKKLLLSDSGFYLCAWSLTGIIQYFGAGTRLSVL.

The rearrangement uses TRBV19 and TRBJ1-1; D is unresolved. Germline CDR1 reads LNHDA; CDR2 reads SQIVND (reference sequence). The CDR3 has 14 amino acids. Trimming shortened V by 5 bases and J by 0 bases, and 10 bases separated the two germline ends. In DNA, the CDR3 is TGTGCCAGTAGTTTCAGCTCCATGAACACTGAAGCTTTCTTT. Its protein product is CASSFSSMNTEAFF.

The rearrangement links TRBV7-6 to TRBJ2-7; no definite D call. Germline lookup yields CDR1 SGHVS and CDR2 FNYEAQ. V lost 3 bases, J lost 5 bases, and 8 bases lay in between. CDR3 length equals 12 residues. CDR3 amino acids: CASSLNSNEQYF. The CDR3 DNA reads as TGTGCCAGCAGCTTGAACAGTAACGAGCAGTACTTC. The full variable domain, in which reference TRBV7-6 and TRBJ2-7 provide the parts outside the CDR3, is GAGVSQSPRYKVTKRGQDVALRCDPISGHVSLYWYRQALGQGPEFLTYFNYEAQQDKSGLPNDRFSAERPEGSISTLTIQRTEQRDSAMYRCASSLNSNEQYFGPGTRLTVT.

This sequence joins TRBV27 and TRBJ1-2; 9 positions match TRBD1. This CDR3 is built from 15 residues. The germline gives CDR1 MNHEY, CDR2 SMNVEV (reference sequence). V gave up 6 bases and J gave up 4 bases; unmatched junction bases: 9. DNA for the CDR3: TGTGCCAGCAGCCCCGGGACAGGGATCATCTATGGCTACACCTTC. It translates to CASSPGTGIIYGYTF.

V is TRBV27 and J is TRBJ1-1; D is possibly TRBD1 (5 bases). The ends were cut back, 7 bases at V and 4 bases at J, with 16 bases in the middle. The CDR3 is 14 amino acids. Germline V gene sequence: CDR1 MNHEY, CDR2 SMNVEV (reference sequence). CDR3 DNA: TGTGCCAGCAATAACCGGGGCTCAAGCACTGAAGCTTTCTTT. This encodes CASNNRGSSTEAFF.

This clone was recorded once. This sample also contains other DNA sequences that code for the same CDR3. This rearrangement joins TRBV9 to TRBJ2-7, with 9 bases lining up with TRBD2. Germline CDR1 and CDR2: SGDLS and YYNGEE. The trim removed 0 bases at V and 1 base at J, leaving 2 bases unmatched. The CDR3 is 15 residues long. CDR3 sequence: CASSVAAGGSYEQYF. Here the CDR3 DNA reads TGTGCCAGCAGCGTAGCGGCGGGAGGGTCCTACGAGCAGTACTTC.

The CDR3 loop is CASSSNREANYGYTF. Written as DNA, the CDR3 is TGTGCCAGCAGTTCTAACAGGGAAGCTAACTATGGCTACACCTTC. The J gene is TRBJ1-2, the V gene TRBV7-6; TRBD1 might be the D (6 bases). This CDR3 region has 15 residues. Germline V gene lookup returns CDR1 SGHVS and CDR2 FNYEAQ. With 6 bases removed from V and 0 bases from J, the gap between germline ends came to 14 bases.

This chain uses TRBV29-1 with TRBJ2-2, with D uncertain. V lost 3 bases and J 3 bases, leaving 2 bases between the germline ends. The germline V gene encodes CDR1 SQVTM and CDR2 ANQGSEA. CDR3 size: 11 residues. CDR3: CSVDDTGELFF. The CDR3, as DNA: TGCAGCGTTGACGACACCGGGGAGCTGTTTTTT.

The chain couples TRBV27 to TRBJ2-7; a weak D match, TRBD2 (5 bases). Germline lookup yields CDR1 MNHEY and CDR2 SMNVEV (reference sequence). The CDR3 is made up of 17 amino acids. Trimming cost V 2 bases and J 4 bases, with 21 bases left between them. In DNA form, the CDR3 reads TGTGCCAGCAGTTTAGAGGGCAATTTACCAGGAGTTTACGAGCAGTACTTC. This gives the protein CASSLEGNLPGVYEQYF.

V and J are TRBV7-2 and TRBJ2-7; 9 nucleotides align to TRBD2. CDR1 SGHTA and CDR2 FQGNSA come from the germline V gene. This CDR3 contains 15 residues. V gave up 0 bases and J gave up 6 bases; unmatched junction bases: 6. The CDR3 DNA reads as TGTGCCAGCAGCTTAGCGTATCTAGCGGGAAGCGAGCAGTACTTC. The encoded protein is CASSLAYLAGSEQYF.

The CDR3: CASSATFGLPQHF. The CDR3, as DNA: TGTGCCAGCAGCGCTACGTTTGGTTTGCCCCAGCATTTT. The chain employs TRBV9 and TRBJ1-5; D gene uncertain. CDR1 is SGDLS and CDR2 is YYNGEE in the germline V gene. The CDR3 consists of 13 residues. V dropped 3 bases and J dropped 9 bases, with 13 bases sitting between them.

The table lists this clone with a count of one. The gene calls are TRBV10-2 and TRBJ2-7; tentatively, D is TRBD2 (6 bases). The V and J ends lost 6 bases and 0 bases respectively, with 9 bases between them. The CDR3 has 13 amino acids. Germline-derived CDR1 and CDR2 are WSHSY and SAAADI. The CDR3 nucleotides read TGCGCCAGCAGCCTGGACTACTCCTACGAGCAGTACTTC. Translated: CASSLDYSYEQYF.

This chain joins TRBV6-5 and TRBJ2-2; no clear D. The V end lost 7 bases, the J end lost 3 bases, and 9 bases lay between the germline ends. This CDR3 contains 13 residues. CDR1 is MNHEY, CDR2 SVGAGI, per germline. The CDR3 region is CASIGQHTGELFF. The CDR3 DNA is TGTGCCAGCATAGGTCAGCACACCGGGGAGCTGTTTTTT.

With respect to this clone: This CDR3 is also generated by other DNA sequences in the sample. CDR3 sequence: CASSVVTGGGYTF. The CDR3 bases are TGTGCCAGCAGCGTAGTGACAGGGGGTGGCTACACCTTC. The V and J genes are TRBV9 and TRBJ1-2; 9 bases match TRBD1. Germline V gives CDR1 SGDLS, CDR2 YYNGEE. Trimming removed 0 bases from V and 7 bases from J; junction bases left unmatched: 1. This CDR3 comprises 13 residues. The whole variable domain, filled in from reference TRBV9 and TRBJ1-2, reads DSGVTQTPKHLITATGQRVTLRCSPRSGDLSVYWYQQSLDQGLQFLIQYYNGEERAKGNILERFSAQQFPDLHSELNLSSLELGDSALYFCASSVVTGGGYTFGSGTRLTVV.

The chain recombines TRBV7-2 with TRBJ1-2; 8 bases line up with TRBD1. CDR1 is SGHTA and CDR2 is FQGNSA in the germline V gene. This CDR3 is 15 amino acids long. V was clipped by 1 base and J by 0 bases; unmatched bases: 1. The chain's CDR3 is CASSLDRGTNYGYTF. As DNA, the CDR3 is TGTGCCAGCAGCTTAGACAGGGGGACTAACTATGGCTACACCTTC.

The CDR3, as DNA: TGTGCCAGCAGTCCAGTGGATTTCTCCTACAATGAGCAGTTCTTC. Its translation: CASSPVDFSYNEQFF. The genes are TRBV28 and TRBJ2-1, with no clear D. The V end was cut by 5 bases, the J end by 0 bases, with 11 bases between. In germline, CDR1 is MDHEN, CDR2 SYDVKM. The CDR3 runs to 15 residues. Full variable domain (rest looked up from reference TRBV28 and TRBJ2-1): DVKVTQSSRYLVKRTGEKVFLECVQDMDHENMFWYRQDPGLGLRLIYFSYDVKMKEKGDIPEGYSVSREKKERFSLILESASTNQTSMYLCASSPVDFSYNEQFFGPGTRLTVL.

This chain uses TRBV7-3 with TRBJ2-3, with 9 bases aligning to TRBD2. The CDR3 is made up of 15 amino acids. Unmatched junction bases numbered 4, after V lost 1 base and J lost 5 bases. Per germline, CDR1 SGHTA and CDR2 FQGTGA. The CDR3 DNA reads as TGTGCCAGCAGCTTAAGCGGGGGGGCAGTAGATACGCAGTATTTT. Protein: CASSLSGGAVDTQYF.

The rearrangement joins TRBV13 to TRBJ2-7, with D perhaps TRBD2 (5 bases). This CDR3 has 16 residues. The germline CDR1 and CDR2 sequences are PRHDT and FYEKMQ (reference sequence). V shed 5 bases and J shed 5 bases, with 22 bases lying between them. The CDR3 is CASSPTGVHPSHEQYF. CDR3 DNA sequence: TGTGCCAGCAGCCCAACCGGGGTCCATCCTAGCCACGAGCAGTACTTC.

The chain joins TRBV11-2 to TRBJ2-1, with D tentatively TRBD2 (6 bases). The CDR3 is 12 residues long. From germline, CDR1 is SGHAT and CDR2 FQNNGV. Trimming removed 5 bases at V and 7 bases at J, with 9 bases between. Written as DNA, the CDR3 is TGTGCCAGCAGCCACCTAGCGAATGAGCAGTTCTTC. Amino acid sequence: CASSHLANEQFF.

This clone was picked up a small number of times. This sample includes further DNA sequences coding for the same CDR3. This sequence joins TRBV11-2 and TRBJ2-7, with TRBD1 as a possible D gene (6 bases). In germline, CDR1 is SGHAT, CDR2 FQNNGV. The V end was cut by 5 bases, the J end by 4 bases, with 12 bases between. This CDR3 spans 13 amino acids. CDR3 DNA: TGTGCCAGCAGCCTCGGGACACCTTACGAGCAGTACTTC. This gives the protein CASSLGTPYEQYF.

The rearrangement uses TRBV5-6 and TRBJ2-7; 8 positions agree with TRBD1. CDR1 SGHDT and CDR2 YYEEEE come from the germline V gene. CDR3 length: 12 amino acids. V was pared by 3 bases and J by 6 bases, with 2 bases of the junction left unmatched. The CDR3 spells CASSWQGAEQYF. CDR3 nucleotide sequence: TGTGCCAGCAGCTGGCAGGGGGCCGAGCAGTACTTC.

V gene TRBV4-1 combines with J gene TRBJ2-1; D is uncertain. There are 16 residues in the CDR3. CDR1 and CDR2 from the germline V gene are MGHRA and YSYEKL. The V end was cut by 0 bases, the J end by 3 bases, with 12 bases between. The DNA for the CDR3 is TGCGCCAGCAGCCAAGACAAAGGACCCATCTACAATGAGCAGTTCTTC. It codes for CASSQDKGPIYNEQFF.

The chain carries TRBV11-2 and TRBJ2-3; a possible D gene is TRBD1 (5 bases). The CDR3 totals 14 residues. The V end was cut by 2 bases, the J end by 6 bases, with 12 bases between. Germline V gene lookup returns CDR1 SGHAT and CDR2 FQNNGV. Here the CDR3 DNA reads TGTGCCAGCAGCTTAACCACAAAGGGGGATACGCAGTATTTT. This gives the protein CASSLTTKGDTQYF.

The chain has TRBV10-2 and TRBJ1-2, with D hard to call. Germline lookup yields CDR1 WSHSY and CDR2 SAAADI. The CDR3 runs to 14 residues. V was cut by 2 bases and J by 4 bases, with 11 bases left in between. This chain's CDR3 is CASSEERVSYGYTF. The CDR3 DNA reads TGCGCCAGCAGTGAGGAAAGGGTGAGCTATGGCTACACCTTC.

The chain carries TRBV2 and TRBJ2-1; 12 positions match TRBD2. CDR1 SNHLY and CDR2 FYNNEI come from the germline V gene. This CDR3 is 14 amino acids long. V lost 8 bases to trimming and J lost 5 bases; unmatched junction nucleotides: 4. The CDR3 bases are TGTGCCAGCGGACTAGCGGGGATAAACAATGAGCAGTTCTTC. As protein: CASGLAGINNEQFF.

The rearrangement links TRBV28 to TRBJ1-3; the D is unclear. CDR3 length: 14 amino acids. V was trimmed by 5 bases and J by 0 bases, leaving 8 bases between them. The germline V gene has CDR1 MDHEN and CDR2 SYDVKM. In nucleotides, the CDR3 is TGTGCCAGCAGTGGATCCGTCTCTGGAAACACCATATATTTT. This encodes CASSGSVSGNTIYF.